Listed here are 23 T cell receptor beta chains from one sample, sequenced in a study of T cells in women clearing cervical HPV infection. Sequencing was performed with immunoSEQ multiplex PCR; in TCRdb, only in-frame clones are kept and a portion is missing. The table for this sample gives tens of thousands of clones. The sample comprised blood buffy coat. These TCRs come from a woman between 18 and 75 years old with a cervical HPV16 infection that either progressed to CIN3+ or cleared (not recorded which).

On this clone itself: The CDR3 extends 3 residues past the end of the read, so its final part is completed from the germline J gene. The chain combines TRBV19 with TRBJ1-3, with D tentatively TRBD1 (5 bases). The ends were cut back, 2 bases at V and 5 bases at J, with 19 bases in the middle. The CDR3 loop spans 17 amino acids. CDR1 is LNHDA and CDR2 is SQIVND in the germline V gene (reference sequence). The CDR3 reads CASSISGTLNTRNTIYF. The DNA read from the CDR3 is TGTGCCAGTAGTATATCCGGGACTCTCAATACGCGAAACACC.

CDR3 amino acids: CASTNSGTSGETQYF. Incomplete CDR3 DNA: TGTGCCAGCACCAATTCAGGGACTAGCGGTGAGACC. The gene calls are TRBV7-2 and TRBJ2-5; TRBD2 matches 11 bases. The DNA ends 3 residues before the CDR3 does, and the rest of the CDR3 is filled in from the germline J gene. The V gene's germline CDR1 is SGHTA and CDR2 FQGNSA. V was clipped by 7 bases and J by 5 bases; unmatched bases: 9. The CDR3 has 15 amino acids. Drawing the rest from reference TRBV7-2 and TRBJ2-5, the complete variable domain is GAGVSQSPSNKVTEKGKDVELRCDPISGHTALYWYRQSLGQGLEFLIYFQGNSAPDKSGLPSDRFSAERTGGSVSTLTIQRTQQEDSAVYLCASTNSGTSGETQYFGPGTRLLVL.

Worth noting for this clone: Coverage ceases 3 residues before the CDR3 finishes, and the germline J gene fills in the end. The chain carries TRBV20-1 and TRBJ2-1; maybe TRBD2 (7 bases). CDR1 and CDR2 (germline): DFQATT, SNEGSKA (reference sequence). The V and J ends lost 1 base and 6 bases respectively, with 16 bases between them. This CDR3 region has 15 residues. The CDR3 protein is CSARVGGGGPNEQFF. Incomplete CDR3 DNA: TGCAGTGCTAGAGTGGGAGGGGGTGGGCCCAATGAG.

Points on this clone: The CDR3 end falls 3 residues outside the read, so it is completed with the germline J gene. V and J are TRBV5-5 and TRBJ1-1, with D hard to call. Looked up from germline, CDR1 is SGHKS and CDR2 is YYEKEE (reference sequence). With 1 base removed from V and 0 bases from J, the gap between germline ends came to 4 bases. The CDR3 has 13 residues. The CDR3 spells CASSLSVNTEAFF. CDR3 DNA, as far as it was read: TGTGCCAGCAGCTTGTCAGTGAACACTGAA. Filled out from reference TRBV5-5 and TRBJ1-1, the complete variable domain reads DAGVTQSPTHLIKTRGQQVTLRCSPISGHKSVSWYQQVLGQGPQFIFQYYEKEERGRGNFPDRFSARQFPNYSSELNVNALLLGDSALYLCASSLSVNTEAFFGQGTRLTVV.

Notes on this clone: The sequence runs out 3 residues before the end of the CDR3; the remainder is reconstructed from the germline J gene. V and J are TRBV29-1 and TRBJ1-1, with D possibly being TRBD1 (5 bases). The CDR3 contains 13 residues. Trimming took off 5 bases at V and 4 bases at J, with 14 bases between the two ends. Per the germline V gene, CDR1 is SQVTM and CDR2 is ANQGSEA. The DNA read from the CDR3 is TGCAGCGTTCGACCGGGACTACTCACTGAA. It specifies CSVRPGLLTE. The whole CDR3 sequence is CSVRPGLLTEAFF.

As for this clone: The read falls 3 residues short of the CDR3 end, and the missing part is taken from the germline J gene. The chain joins TRBV11-2 to TRBJ1-1; 7 bases map to TRBD1. Germline-derived CDR1 and CDR2 are SGHAT and FQNNGV. The CDR3 extends over 14 amino acids. With 4 bases clipped from V and 1 base from J, the junction kept 3 bases outside the gene matches. The sequenced part of the CDR3 DNA is TGTGCCAGCAGCTCTAGGACAGGGAACACTGAA. Its protein is CASSSRTGNTE. The full-length CDR3 reads as CASSSRTGNTEAFF. The entire variable domain, with the rest obtained from reference TRBV11-2 and TRBJ1-1, is as follows: EAGVAQSPRYKIIEKRQSVAFWCNPISGHATLYWYQQILGQGPKLLIQFQNNGVVDDSQLPKDRFSAERLKGVDSTLKIQPAKLEDSAVYLCASSSRTGNTEAFFGQGTRLTVV.

CDR3 in amino acids: CASNIGGGGNEQFF. The CDR3 bases that were read are TGTGCCAGCAACATTGGGGGGGGCGGCAATGAG. The chain recombines TRBV7-9 with TRBJ2-1; tentative D call: TRBD2 (7 bases). The read ends 3 residues before the CDR3 terminus; that terminus is restored from the germline J gene. Deletions cut 7 bases from V and 6 bases from J, with 16 bases between. Germline CDR1 SEHNR, CDR2 FQNEAQ (reference sequence). The CDR3 totals 14 residues.

Turning to this clone: The sequenced fragment ends 3 residues before the CDR3 boundary, so the rest is inferred from the germline J gene. This chain uses TRBV10-2 with TRBJ2-1; 8 positions agree with TRBD2. V trimming: 3 bases; J trimming: 7 bases; junction bases outside the gene matches: 8. In germline, CDR1 is WSHSY, CDR2 SAAADI. The CDR3 is made up of 15 amino acids. The CDR3 bases that were read are TGCGCCAGCAGTGATTGGGGACTAGGGGAAAATGAG. Its translation is CASSDWGLGENE. The entire CDR3 reads CASSDWGLGENEQFF.

To note about this clone: The read ends 3 residues early relative to the CDR3; the germline J gene fills the gap. The chain joins TRBV20-1 to TRBJ1-5; 7 nucleotides align to TRBD1. The CDR3 is 13 amino acids. V dropped 4 bases and J dropped 8; count of bases not matched to a gene: 8. Germline V gene lookup returns CDR1 DFQATT and CDR2 SNEGSKA (reference sequence). The DNA read from the CDR3 is TGCAGTGCTACAGGGACAGTACAAGAGCCC. It specifies CSATGTVQEP. The entire CDR3 protein reads CSATGTVQEPQHF.

Notes on this clone: The CDR3 end lies 3 residues beyond the end of the read and is filled in from the germline J gene. The chain couples TRBV20-1 to TRBJ1-2, with D tentatively TRBD1 (5 bases). The CDR3 consists of 14 residues. Trimming stripped 7 bases from V and 6 bases from J, with 21 bases between. Looked up from germline, CDR1 is DFQATT and CDR2 is SNEGSKA (reference sequence). Partial CDR3 DNA: TGCAGTGTCGATCAACGGCCCGGGGGTGATGGC. Amino acid sequence: CSVDQRPGGDG. The whole CDR3 reads CSVDQRPGGDGYTF.

On this clone itself: The junction and the germline gene differ at one end; a read error may be behind it. The CDR3 is cut off 3 residues early in the read; its end comes from the germline J gene. The rearrangement links TRBV10-3 to TRBJ2-2, with 10 nucleotides matching TRBD1. Looked up from germline, CDR1 is ENHRY and CDR2 is SYGVKD. The CDR3 is 16 amino acids. The CDR3 bases that were read are TGTGCCATCAGGGGACAGGGGTCAAGGGACACCGGGAAG. It is translated as CAIRGQGSRDTGK. The CDR3 reads in full as CAIRGQGSRDTGKLFF.

As for this clone: Read data end 3 residues before the CDR3 end; the end is taken from the germline J gene. V gene TRBV19 combines with J gene TRBJ2-1, with D tentatively TRBD2 (5 bases). The germline V gene has CDR1 LNHDA and CDR2 SQIVND (reference sequence). V dropped 0 bases and J dropped 0 bases, with 6 bases sitting between them. The CDR3 runs to 15 residues. The CDR3 DNA, read in part, is TGTGCCAGTAGTATAGAAACTAGCTCCTACAATGAG. As protein: CASSIETSSYNE. The CDR3, in full, reads CASSIETSSYNEQFF.

With respect to this clone: The CDR3 end is not reached by the read, which stops 3 residues before it; the germline J gene fills it in. This chain links TRBV19 with TRBJ2-1; D gene ambiguous. The germline gives CDR1 LNHDA, CDR2 SQIVND (reference sequence). This CDR3 has 15 residues. Deletions cut 2 bases from V and 0 bases from J, with 8 bases between. CDR3 region: CASSIFPGSYNEQFF. The sequenced CDR3 bases are TGTGCCAGTAGTATATTTCCGGGCTCCTACAATGAG.

Concerning this clone itself: The sequenced fragment ends 3 residues before the CDR3 boundary, so the rest is inferred from the germline J gene. The V gene is TRBV6-1, the J gene TRBJ1-2; D call uncertain. The CDR3 has 14 amino acids. The germline V and J ends were trimmed by 4 bases and 1 base, with 10 bases remaining between them. Germline CDR1 is MNHNS and CDR2 is SASEGT. CDR3 DNA, as far as it was read: TGTGCCAGCAGTGCAGTGGAGGGTAACTATGGC. This sequence encodes CASSAVEGNYG. The whole CDR3 reads CASSAVEGNYGYTF.

A note on this clone: With the read ending 3 residues before the CDR3 end, the germline J gene is used to fill in that end. The rearrangement uses TRBV30 and TRBJ2-5; 13 bases align to TRBD2. V lost 1 base to trimming and J lost 0 bases; unmatched junction nucleotides: 2. There are 16 residues in the CDR3. Germline V CDR1 and CDR2: GTSNPN, SVGIG (reference sequence). The CDR3 sequence is CAWSGLAGGDQETQYF. The CDR3 bases that were read are TGTGCCTGGAGTGGACTAGCGGGAGGAGACCAAGAGACC.

Remarks on this clone: The CDR3 end is not reached by the read, which stops 3 residues before it; the germline J gene fills it in. The chain couples TRBV6-1 to TRBJ2-7; TRBD1 is a possible D gene (6 bases). Trimming left V 3 bases short and J 3 bases short, with 9 bases between. This CDR3 contains 13 residues. Germline-derived CDR1 and CDR2 are MNHNS and SASEGT. CDR3 protein: CASSEVGHYEQYF. The covered CDR3 bases are TGTGCCAGCAGTGAGGTGGGACACTACGAG.

The CDR3 spells CASSSTGNTEAFF. The part of the CDR3 DNA that was read is TGTGCCAGCAGTTCGACAGGGAACACTGAA. The chain links TRBV6-2 or TRBV6-3 to TRBJ1-1; tentative D call: TRBD1 (6 bases). The CDR3 end is not reached by the read, which stops 3 residues before it; the germline J gene fills it in. Trimming pared 4 bases from V and 1 base from J, leaving 7 bases between. Per germline, CDR1 MNHEY and CDR2 SVGEGT. This CDR3 contains 13 residues.

Points on this clone: A junction boundary mismatches the germline segment, possibly from a read error. The CDR3 end lies 3 residues beyond the end of the read and is filled in from the germline J gene. V gene TRBV23-1 combines with J gene TRBJ1-5; 7 bases are shared with TRBD1. TRBV23-1 is an ORF for which the function is uncertain. The CDR3 is 13 amino acids. CDR3: CTSSATGDQPQHF. The DNA read from the CDR3 is TGCACCAGCAGTGCCACAGGGGATCAGCCC.

Of note for this clone: The DNA ends 3 residues before the CDR3 does, and the rest of the CDR3 is filled in from the germline J gene. The genes are TRBV30 and TRBJ2-1, with 13 nucleotides matching TRBD2. CDR1 GTSNPN and CDR2 SVGIG come from the germline V gene (reference sequence). The junction had 12 bases not matched to a gene; V was cut back by 7 bases and J by 0 bases. The length of the CDR3 is 18 residues. CDR3: CAYNSGTSGISSYNEQFF. The sequenced CDR3 bases are TGTGCCTATAATTCCGGGACTAGCGGGATAAGCTCCTACAATGAG.

Comment on this clone: The read terminates 3 residues ahead of where the CDR3 ends, so the germline J gene completes it. The chain is built from TRBV7-8 and TRBJ1-2; D remains ambiguous. Germline V gene sequence: CDR1 SGHVS, CDR2 FQNEAQ. The V and J ends lost 1 base and 4 bases respectively, with 10 bases between them. This CDR3 has 14 amino acids. The DNA read from the CDR3 is TGTGCCAGCAGCTTAGGGGCGGGAATCTATGGC. Its translation: CASSLGAGIYG. The whole CDR3 protein reads CASSLGAGIYGYTF.

By frequency, this clone is medium-sized. CDR3 loop: CASSPDREGRGYTF. The sequenced CDR3 bases are TGCGCCAGCAGCCCGGACAGGGAGGGGAGAGGC. The rearrangement links TRBV5-1 to TRBJ1-2, with TRBD1 matching 8 bases. The read ends 3 residues early relative to the CDR3; the germline J gene fills the gap. CDR1 is SGHRS and CDR2 is YFSETQ in the germline V gene. This CDR3 spans 14 amino acids.

Turning to this clone: The read terminates 3 residues ahead of where the CDR3 ends, so the germline J gene completes it. V gene TRBV28 combines with J gene TRBJ2-7, with TRBD1 matching 8 bases. Germline-derived CDR1 and CDR2 are MDHEN and SYDVKM. There are 14 residues in the CDR3. The J segment lost 3 bases and the V segment lost 2 bases, leaving 3 bases of the junction unmatched. The CDR3 here is CASSLRQGNYEQYF. The covered CDR3 bases are TGTGCCAGCAGTTTACGACAGGGGAACTACGAG.

The CDR3 protein is CASSLGGGTEAFF. Partial CDR3 DNA: TGTGCCAGCAGCTTGGGAGGGGGCACTGAA. V gene TRBV5-6 combines with J gene TRBJ1-1; D perhaps matches TRBD1 (6 bases). The read finishes 3 residues shy of the CDR3 end, and the germline J gene is used to complete it. Germline assignment: CDR1 SGHDT and CDR2 YYEEEE. The CDR3 has 13 residues. Trimming pared 0 bases from V and 4 bases from J, leaving 7 bases between.